This T cell receptor beta chain is from a study of blood T cells in healthy people across ages. It was with a sample-barcoded 5' primer and a J-beta primer mix that a second PCR of roughly 7 to 12 cycles was run. TCRdb fed the 5' RACE reads into MiXCR, producing one record per CDR3 protein. The data show about 1.4 million distinct CDR3 sequences, 59% seen once. At least ten counts were recorded for this clonotype. Around 10 milliliters of peripheral blood were drawn from each donor. CDR3 length: 14 amino acids. V shed 3 bases and J 1 base; nucleotides not matched to a gene: 5. Germline V gene sequence: CDR1 DFQATT, CDR2 SNEGSKA (reference sequence).

The chain employs TRBV20-1 and TRBJ2-7; 8 nucleotides align to TRBD2. The receptor was isolated from a man younger than 35 in good health. Source material: blood. This CDR3 reads CSARGERESYEQYF. The DNA of the CDR3 is TGCAGTGCTAGGGGGGAGCGGGAGTCCTACGAGCAGTACTTC.